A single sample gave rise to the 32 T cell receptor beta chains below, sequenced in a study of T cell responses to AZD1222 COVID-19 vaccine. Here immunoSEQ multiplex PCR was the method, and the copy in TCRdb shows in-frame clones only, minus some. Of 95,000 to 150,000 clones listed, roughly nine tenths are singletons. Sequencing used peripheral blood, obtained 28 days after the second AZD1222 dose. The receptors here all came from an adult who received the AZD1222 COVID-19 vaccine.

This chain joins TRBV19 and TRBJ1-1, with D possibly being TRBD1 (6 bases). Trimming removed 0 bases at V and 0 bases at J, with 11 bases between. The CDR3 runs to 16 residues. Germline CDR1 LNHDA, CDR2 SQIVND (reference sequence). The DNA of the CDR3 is TGTGCCAGTAGTATAGAAAGGACAGCCATGAACACTGAAGCTTTCTTT. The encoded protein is CASSIERTAMNTEAFF.

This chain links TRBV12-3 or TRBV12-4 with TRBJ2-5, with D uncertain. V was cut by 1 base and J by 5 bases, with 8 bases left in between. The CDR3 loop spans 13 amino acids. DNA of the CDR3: TGTGCCAGCAGTTTAGTCAGATGGGAGACCCAGTACTTC. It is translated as CASSLVRWETQYF.

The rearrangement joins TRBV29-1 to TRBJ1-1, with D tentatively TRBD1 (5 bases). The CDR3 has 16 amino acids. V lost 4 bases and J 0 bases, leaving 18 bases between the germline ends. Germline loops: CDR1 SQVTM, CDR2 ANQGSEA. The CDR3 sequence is CSVVDSRETVNTEAFF. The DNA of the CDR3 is TGCAGCGTTGTTGACTCACGGGAGACAGTGAACACTGAAGCTTTCTTT.

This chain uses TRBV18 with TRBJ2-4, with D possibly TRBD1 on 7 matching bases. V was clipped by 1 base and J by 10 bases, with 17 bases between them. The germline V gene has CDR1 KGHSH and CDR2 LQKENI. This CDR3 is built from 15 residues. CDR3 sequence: CASSPQEGAALIQYF. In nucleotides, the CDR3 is TGTGCCAGCTCACCACAGGAGGGGGCCGCCCTGATTCAGTACTTC.

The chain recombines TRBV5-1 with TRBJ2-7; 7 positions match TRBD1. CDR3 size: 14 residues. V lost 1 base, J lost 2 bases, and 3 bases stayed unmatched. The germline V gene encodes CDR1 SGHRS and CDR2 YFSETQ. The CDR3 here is CASSLWGQTYEQYF. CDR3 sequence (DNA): TGCGCCAGCAGCTTGTGGGGACAGACCTACGAGCAGTACTTC.

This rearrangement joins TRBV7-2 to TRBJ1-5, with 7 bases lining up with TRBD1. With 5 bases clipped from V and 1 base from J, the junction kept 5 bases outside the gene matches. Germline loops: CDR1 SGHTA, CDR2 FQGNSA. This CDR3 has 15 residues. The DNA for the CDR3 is TGTGCCAGCAGCATGACAGGGTCCAGCAATCAGCCCCAGCATTTT. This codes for CASSMTGSSNQPQHF.

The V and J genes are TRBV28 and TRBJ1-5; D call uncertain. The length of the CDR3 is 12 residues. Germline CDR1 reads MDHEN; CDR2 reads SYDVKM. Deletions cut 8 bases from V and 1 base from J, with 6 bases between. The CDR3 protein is CASGRSNQPQHF. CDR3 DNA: TGTGCCAGCGGACGGAGCAATCAGCCCCAGCATTTT.

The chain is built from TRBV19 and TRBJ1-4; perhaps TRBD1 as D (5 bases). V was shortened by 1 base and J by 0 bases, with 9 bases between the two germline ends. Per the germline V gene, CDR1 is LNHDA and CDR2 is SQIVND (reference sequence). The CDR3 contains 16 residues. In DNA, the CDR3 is TGTGCCAGTAGTATAGGAGAGACAGCAACTAATGAAAAACTGTTTTTT. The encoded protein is CASSIGETATNEKLFF.

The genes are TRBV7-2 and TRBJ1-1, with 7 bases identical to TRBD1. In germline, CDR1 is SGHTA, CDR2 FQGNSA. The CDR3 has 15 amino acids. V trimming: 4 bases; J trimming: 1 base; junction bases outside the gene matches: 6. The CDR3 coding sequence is TGTGCCAGCAGCTCAGATTACAGGGGGAACACTGAAGCTTTCTTT. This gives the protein CASSSDYRGNTEAFF.

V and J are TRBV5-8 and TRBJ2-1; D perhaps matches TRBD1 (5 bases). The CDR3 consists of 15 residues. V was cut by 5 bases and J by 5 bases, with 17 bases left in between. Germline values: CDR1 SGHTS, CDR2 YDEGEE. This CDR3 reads CASSFQGVRDNEQFF. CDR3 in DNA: TGTGCCAGCAGTTTCCAGGGCGTTCGCGACAATGAGCAGTTCTTC.

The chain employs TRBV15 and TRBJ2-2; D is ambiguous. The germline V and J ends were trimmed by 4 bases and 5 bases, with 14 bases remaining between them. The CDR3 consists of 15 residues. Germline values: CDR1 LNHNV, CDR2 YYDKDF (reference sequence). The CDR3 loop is CATSNRALGTGELFF. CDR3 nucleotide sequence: TGTGCCACCAGCAACCGGGCCCTGGGGACCGGGGAGCTGTTTTTT.

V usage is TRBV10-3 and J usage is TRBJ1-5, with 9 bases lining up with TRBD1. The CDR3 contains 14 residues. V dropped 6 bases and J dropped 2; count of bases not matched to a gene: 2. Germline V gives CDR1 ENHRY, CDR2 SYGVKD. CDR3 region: CAISWTGGNQPQHF. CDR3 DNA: TGTGCCATCAGCTGGACAGGGGGCAATCAGCCCCAGCATTTT.

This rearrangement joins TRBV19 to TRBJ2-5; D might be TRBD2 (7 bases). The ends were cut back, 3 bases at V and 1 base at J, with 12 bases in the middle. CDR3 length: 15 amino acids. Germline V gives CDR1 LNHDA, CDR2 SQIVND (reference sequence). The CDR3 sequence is CASSIGGGLQETQYF. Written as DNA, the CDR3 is TGTGCCAGTAGTATCGGCGGGGGCCTCCAAGAGACCCAGTACTTC.

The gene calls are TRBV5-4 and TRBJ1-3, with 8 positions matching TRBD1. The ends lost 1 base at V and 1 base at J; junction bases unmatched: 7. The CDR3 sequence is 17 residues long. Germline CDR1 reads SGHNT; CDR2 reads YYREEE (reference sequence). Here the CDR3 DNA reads TGTGCCAGCAGCTTGCGGGCAGGGGGCCTTTCTGGAAACACCATATATTTT. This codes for CASSLRAGGLSGNTIYF.

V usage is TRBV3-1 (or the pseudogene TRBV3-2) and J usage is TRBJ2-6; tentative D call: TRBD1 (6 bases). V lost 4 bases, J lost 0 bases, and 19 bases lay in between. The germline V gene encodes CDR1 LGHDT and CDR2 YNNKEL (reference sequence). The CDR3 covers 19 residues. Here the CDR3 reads CASSPRPGHLSSGANVLTF. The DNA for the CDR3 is TGTGCCAGCAGCCCGAGGCCGGGACACCTCTCCTCTGGGGCCAACGTCCTGACTTTC.

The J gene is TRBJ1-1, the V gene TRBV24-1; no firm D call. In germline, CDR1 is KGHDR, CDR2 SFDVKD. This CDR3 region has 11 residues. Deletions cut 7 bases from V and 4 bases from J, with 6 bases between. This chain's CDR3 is CATSSGTEAFF. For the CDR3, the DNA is TGTGCCACCAGCTCGGGCACTGAAGCTTTCTTT.

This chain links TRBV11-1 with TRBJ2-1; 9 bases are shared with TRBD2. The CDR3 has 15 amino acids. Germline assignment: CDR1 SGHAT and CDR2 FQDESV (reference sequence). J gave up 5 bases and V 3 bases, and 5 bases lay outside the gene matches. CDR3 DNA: TGTGCCAGCAGCTTCTCGGCTAGCGGGAACAATGAGCAGTTCTTC. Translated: CASSFSASGNNEQFF.

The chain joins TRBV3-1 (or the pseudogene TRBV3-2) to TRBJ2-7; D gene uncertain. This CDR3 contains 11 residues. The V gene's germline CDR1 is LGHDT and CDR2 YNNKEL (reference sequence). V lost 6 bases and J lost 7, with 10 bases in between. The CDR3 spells CASRKAGEQYF. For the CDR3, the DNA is TGTGCCAGCAGAAAAGCTGGGGAGCAGTACTTC.

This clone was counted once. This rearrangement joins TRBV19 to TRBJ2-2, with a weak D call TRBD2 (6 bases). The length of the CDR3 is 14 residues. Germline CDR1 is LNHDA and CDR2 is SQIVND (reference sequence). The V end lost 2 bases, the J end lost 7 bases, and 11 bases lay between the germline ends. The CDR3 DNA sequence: TGTGCCAGTAGTATATGGAGGGACGGCGGGGAGCTGTTTTTT. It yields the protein CASSIWRDGGELFF.

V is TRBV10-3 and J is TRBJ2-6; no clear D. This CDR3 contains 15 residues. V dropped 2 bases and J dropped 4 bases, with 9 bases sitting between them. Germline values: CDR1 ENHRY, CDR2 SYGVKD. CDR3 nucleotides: TGTGCCATCAGTGAGCGACTCTCCGGGGCCAACGTCCTGACTTTC. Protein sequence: CAISERLSGANVLTF.

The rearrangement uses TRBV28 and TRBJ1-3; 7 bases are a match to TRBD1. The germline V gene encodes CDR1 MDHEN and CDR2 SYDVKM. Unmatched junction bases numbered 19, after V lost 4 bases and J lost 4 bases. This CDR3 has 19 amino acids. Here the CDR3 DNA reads TGTGCCAGCAGTTCCTCCGGGACAGTCGCCATTGTGCACGGAAACACCATATATTTT. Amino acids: CASSSSGTVAIVHGNTIYF. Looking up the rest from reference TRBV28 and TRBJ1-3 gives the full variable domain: DVKVTQSSRYLVKRTGEKVFLECVQDMDHENMFWYRQDPGLGLRLIYFSYDVKMKEKGDIPEGYSVSREKKERFSLILESASTNQTSMYLCASSSSGTVAIVHGNTIYFGEGSWLTVV.

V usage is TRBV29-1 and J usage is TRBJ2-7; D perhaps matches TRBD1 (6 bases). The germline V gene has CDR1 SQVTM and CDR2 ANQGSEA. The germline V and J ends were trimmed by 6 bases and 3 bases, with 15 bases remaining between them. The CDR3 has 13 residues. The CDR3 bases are TGCAGCGTCCGGGACACCTTAGGCTACGAGCAGTACTTC. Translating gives CSVRDTLGYEQYF.

Here the CDR3 reads CASSASPDSPAFF. As DNA, the CDR3 is TGTGCCAGCTCAGCTAGCCCCGACAGTCCGGCTTTCTTT. The chain has TRBV18 and TRBJ1-1, with D maybe TRBD1 (5 bases). Germline CDR1 KGHSH, CDR2 LQKENI. The V and J ends lost 5 bases and 11 bases respectively, with 18 bases between them. This CDR3 has 13 amino acids.

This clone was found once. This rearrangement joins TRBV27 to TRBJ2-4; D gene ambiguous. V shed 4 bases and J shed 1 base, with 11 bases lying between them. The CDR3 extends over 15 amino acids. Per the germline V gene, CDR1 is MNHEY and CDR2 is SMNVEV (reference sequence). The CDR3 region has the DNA TGTGCCAGCAGTTCCCCGGGCGCCGCCAAAAACATTCAGTACTTC. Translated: CASSSPGAAKNIQYF.

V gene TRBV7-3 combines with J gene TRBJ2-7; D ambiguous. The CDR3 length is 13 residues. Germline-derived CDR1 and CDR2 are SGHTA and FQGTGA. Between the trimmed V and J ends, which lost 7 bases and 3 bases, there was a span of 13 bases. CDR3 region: CASNTRIGYEQYF. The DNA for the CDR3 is TGTGCCAGCAACACCCGAATAGGCTACGAGCAGTACTTC.

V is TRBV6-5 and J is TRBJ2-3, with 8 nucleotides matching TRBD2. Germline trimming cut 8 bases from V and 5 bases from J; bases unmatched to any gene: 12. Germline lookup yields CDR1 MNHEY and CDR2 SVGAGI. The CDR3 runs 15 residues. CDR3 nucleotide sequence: TGTGCCAGCCTCTGGGATTTCCGGGGGGGAGATACGCAGTATTTT. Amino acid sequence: CASLWDFRGGDTQYF.

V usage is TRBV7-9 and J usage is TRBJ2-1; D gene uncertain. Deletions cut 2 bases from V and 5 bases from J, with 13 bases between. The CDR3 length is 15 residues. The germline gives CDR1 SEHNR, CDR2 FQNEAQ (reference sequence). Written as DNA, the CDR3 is TGTGCCAGCAGCTTAAGGCTCCCACGGGACAATGAGCAGTTCTTC. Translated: CASSLRLPRDNEQFF. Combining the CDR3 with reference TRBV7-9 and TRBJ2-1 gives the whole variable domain DTGVSQNPRHKITKRGQNVTFRCDPISEHNRLYWYRQTLGQGPEFLTYFQNEAQLEKSRLLSDRFSAERPKGSFSTLEIQRTEQGDSAMYLCASSLRLPRDNEQFFGPGTRLTVL.

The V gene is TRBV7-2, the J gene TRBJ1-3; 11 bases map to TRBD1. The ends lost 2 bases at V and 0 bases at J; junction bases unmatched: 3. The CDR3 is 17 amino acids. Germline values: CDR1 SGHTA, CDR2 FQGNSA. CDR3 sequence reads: CASSLRTGGSSGNTIYF. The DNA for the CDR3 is TGTGCCAGCAGCTTACGGACAGGGGGCTCCTCTGGAAACACCATATATTTT.

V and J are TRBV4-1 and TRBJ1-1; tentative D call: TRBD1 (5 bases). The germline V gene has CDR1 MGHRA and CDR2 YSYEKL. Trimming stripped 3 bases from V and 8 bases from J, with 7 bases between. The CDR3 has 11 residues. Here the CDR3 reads CASSHEGEAFF. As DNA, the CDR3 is TGCGCCAGCAGCCATGAGGGGGAAGCTTTCTTT.

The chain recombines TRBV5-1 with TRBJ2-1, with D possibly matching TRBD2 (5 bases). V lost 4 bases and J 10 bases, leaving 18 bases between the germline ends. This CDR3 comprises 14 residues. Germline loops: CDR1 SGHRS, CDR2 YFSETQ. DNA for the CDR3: TGCGCCAGCAGCCTGAGGGAGACCCGGGCAGAGCAGTTCTTC. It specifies CASSLRETRAEQFF.

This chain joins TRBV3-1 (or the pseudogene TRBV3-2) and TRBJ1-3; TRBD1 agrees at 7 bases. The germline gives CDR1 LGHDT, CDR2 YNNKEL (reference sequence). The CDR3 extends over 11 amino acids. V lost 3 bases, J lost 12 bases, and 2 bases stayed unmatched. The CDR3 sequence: CASSHRGNIYF. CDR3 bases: TGTGCCAGCAGCCACAGGGGGAACATATATTTT.

For the CDR3, the DNA is TGTGCCAGCAGCTTAAGTACTCAGCGGGGGGATTACGAGCAGTACTTC. It codes for CASSLSTQRGDYEQYF. V and J are TRBV7-2 and TRBJ2-7, with TRBD2 matching 9 bases. V dropped 2 bases and J dropped 4; count of bases not matched to a gene: 9. This CDR3 has 16 residues. Germline CDR1 SGHTA, CDR2 FQGNSA.